These T cell receptor beta chains were read from a single sample in a study of T-cell memory formation after mild COVID-19. TCRdb reanalysed the 5' RACE reads using MiXCR and keeps one entry per CDR3 protein. Of over 60,000 distinct CDR3 sequences in the sample, 15% to 20% are singletons; the top ten hold around 29%. Sequencing was done on a sample of PBMCs or a T cell subset sorted from them (not recorded which). These TCRs come from an adult woman who had mild COVID-19 (a few samples of this study predate the infection). Cell type and time point are not known. CDR3s include the opening cysteine and the closing phenylalanine or tryptophan. Each record gives: J gene, V gene, clone size, CDR3 protein. Expanded clones get a size class; other rows say once, few or many, or leave the size out.

J: TRBJ2-1; V: TRBV5-1; size: once; CDR3: CASTGLAVTEQFF
J: TRBJ2-1; V: TRBV12-3/TRBV12-4; size: NA; CDR3: CASSSSHNEQFF
J: TRBJ2-5; V: TRBV3-1; size: few; CDR3: CASSQGSKGLAYETQYF
J: TRBJ2-5; V: TRBV7-9; size: NA; CDR3: CASRGGKETQYF
J: TRBJ2-1; V: TRBV7-9; size: few; CDR3: CASGASGAGYNEQFF
J: TRBJ1-3; V: TRBV15; size: NA; CDR3: CATSSRTGNTIYF
J: TRBJ1-1; V: TRBV9; size: few; CDR3: CASSVAPRTEAFF
J: TRBJ2-1; V: TRBV29-1; size: few; CDR3: CSVELGLAMDNEQFF
J: TRBJ2-7; V: TRBV4-1; size: once; CDR3: CASSQVAGGRYEQYF
J: TRBJ2-7; V: TRBV9; size: few; CDR3: CASSVEGSGPYEQYF
J: TRBJ2-7; V: TRBV3-1; size: NA; CDR3: CASSQDEGLPAEQYF
J: TRBJ2-1; V: TRBV7-8; size: few; CDR3: CASSLAGLAGINEQFF
J: TRBJ1-2; V: TRBV27; size: NA; CDR3: CASSIRQGPYGYTF
J: TRBJ1-2; V: TRBV7-9; size: once; CDR3: CASSQPWAASYGYTF
J: TRBJ2-3; V: TRBV7-2; size: few; CDR3: CASSLRGLGTDTQYF
J: TRBJ1-1; V: TRBV20-1; size: many; CDR3: CSARGTGGVDTEAFF
J: TRBJ2-1; V: TRBV5-1; size: few; CDR3: CASGMSGSGDNEQFF
J: TRBJ2-3; V: TRBV6-5; size: few; CDR3: CASSYAGQTIDTQYF
J: TRBJ2-3; V: TRBV19; size: once; CDR3: CAIGDPVADTQYF
J: TRBJ2-3; V: TRBV20-1; size: NA; CDR3: CSANTRGDTQYF
J: TRBJ2-5; V: TRBV7-9; size: few; CDR3: CASSFGVQSQETQYF
J: TRBJ2-1; V: TRBV20-1; size: many; CDR3: CSARGFVGSEQFF
J: TRBJ2-7; V: TRBV7-9; size: few; CDR3: CASSPVAMEYEQYF
J: TRBJ1-2; V: TRBV7-9; size: once; CDR3: CASSIQQNYGYTF
J: TRBJ2-7; V: TRBV11-2; size: NA; CDR3: CASSLGRGGTSYEQYF
J: TRBJ2-1; V: TRBV12-3/TRBV12-4; size: NA; CDR3: CASSLLSGYNEQFF
J: TRBJ1-6; V: TRBV7-2; size: once; CDR3: CASSPDSSVSPLHF
J: TRBJ2-1; V: TRBV7-9; size: few; CDR3: CASSVISVQANNEQFF
J: TRBJ2-7; V: TRBV4-1; size: many; CDR3: CASSQHTGGDTYEQYF
J: TRBJ2-7; V: TRBV7-9; size: NA; CDR3: CASSRREESSYEQYF
J: TRBJ2-7; V: TRBV20-1; size: NA; CDR3: CSARVRGQGEQYF
J: TRBJ2-3; V: TRBV4-3; size: NA; CDR3: CASSHVRSLAGADTQYF
J: TRBJ2-2; V: TRBV12-3/TRBV12-4; size: NA; CDR3: CASSRTGGAGTGELFF
J: TRBJ2-5; V: TRBV4-2; size: few; CDR3: CASSRGSQETQYF
J: TRBJ2-1; V: TRBV15; size: many; CDR3: CATSRTGDLYNEQFF
J: TRBJ2-7; V: TRBV6-5; size: few; CDR3: CASTGQGVGEQYF
J: TRBJ2-2; V: TRBV9; size: few; CDR3: CASSVGDTGELFF
J: TRBJ2-2; V: TRBV27; size: few; CDR3: CASSFSKTGWKELFF
J: TRBJ2-1; V: TRBV11-2; size: few; CDR3: CASSLDHLAGVQEGYNEQFF
J: TRBJ2-1; V: TRBV4-1; size: few; CDR3: CASSQGGGAYNEQFF
J: TRBJ2-3; V: TRBV4-1; size: NA; CDR3: CASSQLRGASDTQYF
J: TRBJ2-7; V: TRBV7-9; size: few; CDR3: CASSPRGGDFLYF
J: TRBJ2-6; V: TRBV6-5; size: few; CDR3: CASSPLTLIPSGANVLTF
J: TRBJ2-5; V: TRBV5-1; size: few; CDR3: CASSPLGAAGETQYF
J: TRBJ2-7; V: TRBV5-1; size: few; CDR3: CASSPRGPGSSYEQYF
J: TRBJ1-1; V: TRBV29-1; size: many; CDR3: CSVLGQGNTEAFF
J: TRBJ2-7; V: TRBV7-9; size: few; CDR3: CASSSRTGDHEQYF
J: TRBJ1-1; V: TRBV6-5; size: once; CDR3: CASRVMGRNTEAFF
J: TRBJ2-3; V: TRBV7-8; size: NA; CDR3: CASSLARLAGRTDTQYF
J: TRBJ1-1; V: TRBV12-3/TRBV12-4; size: NA; CDR3: CASSSGGGDAFF
J: TRBJ2-7; V: TRBV19; size: NA; CDR3: CASRDRDRGPAYEQYF
J: TRBJ2-3; V: TRBV15; size: NA; CDR3: CATSLQGWYGDTQYF